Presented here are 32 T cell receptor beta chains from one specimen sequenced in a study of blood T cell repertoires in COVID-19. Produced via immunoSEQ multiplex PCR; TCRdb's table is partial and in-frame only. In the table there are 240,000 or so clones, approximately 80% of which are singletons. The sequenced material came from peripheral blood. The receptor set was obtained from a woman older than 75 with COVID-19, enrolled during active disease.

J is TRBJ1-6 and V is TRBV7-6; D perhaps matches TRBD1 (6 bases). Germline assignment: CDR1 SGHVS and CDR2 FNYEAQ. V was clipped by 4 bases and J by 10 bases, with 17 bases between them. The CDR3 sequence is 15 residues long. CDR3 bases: TGTGCCAGCAGCTCCCAACAGGGTTCCGGGTCACCCCTCCACTTT. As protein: CASSSQQGSGSPLHF.

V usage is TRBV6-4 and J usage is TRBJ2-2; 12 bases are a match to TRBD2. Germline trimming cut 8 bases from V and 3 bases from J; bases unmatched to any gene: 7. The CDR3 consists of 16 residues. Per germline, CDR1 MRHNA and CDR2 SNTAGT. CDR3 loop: CASGRTSGAYTGELFF. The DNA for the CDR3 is TGTGCCAGCGGACGGACTAGCGGGGCCTACACCGGGGAGCTGTTTTTT.

CDR3 residues: CASGSNRRDWTLNTEAFF. The CDR3 coding sequence is TGTGCTAGTGGTTCTAATCGGAGGGACTGGACCCTGAACACTGAAGCTTTCTTT. The chain joins TRBV12-5 to TRBJ1-1; weak D call: TRBD1 (5 bases). The CDR3 has 18 amino acids. V dropped 4 bases and J dropped 0 bases, with 21 bases sitting between them. CDR1 LGHNT and CDR2 FRNRAP come from the germline V gene.

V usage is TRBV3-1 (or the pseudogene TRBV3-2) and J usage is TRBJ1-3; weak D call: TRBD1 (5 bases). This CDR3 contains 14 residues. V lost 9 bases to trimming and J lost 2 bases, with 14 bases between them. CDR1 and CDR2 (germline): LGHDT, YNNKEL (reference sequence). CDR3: CASCSQGTGNTIYF. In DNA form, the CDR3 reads TGTGCCAGTTGTAGTCAGGGTACTGGAAACACCATATATTTT.

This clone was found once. CDR3 sequence reads: CASSLVQGRGGELFF. The CDR3 DNA is TGTGCCAGCAGCTTAGTACAGGGGAGAGGTGGGGAGCTGTTTTTT. The chain links TRBV5-6 to TRBJ2-2, with 7 bases fitting TRBD1. From germline, CDR1 is SGHDT and CDR2 YYEEEE. The V gene end was trimmed by 2 bases and the J gene end by 8 bases; junction bases not matched to a gene: 9. This CDR3 has 15 residues.

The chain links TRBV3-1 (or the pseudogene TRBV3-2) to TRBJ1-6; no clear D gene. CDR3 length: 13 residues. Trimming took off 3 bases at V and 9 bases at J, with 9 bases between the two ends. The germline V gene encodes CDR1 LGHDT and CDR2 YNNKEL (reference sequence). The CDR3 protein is CASSQGAGSPLHF. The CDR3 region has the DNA TGTGCCAGCAGCCAGGGAGCTGGTTCACCCCTCCACTTT.

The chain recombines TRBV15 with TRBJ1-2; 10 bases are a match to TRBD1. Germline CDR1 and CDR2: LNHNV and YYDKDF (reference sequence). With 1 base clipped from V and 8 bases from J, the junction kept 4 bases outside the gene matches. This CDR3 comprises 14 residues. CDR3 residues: CATSRGQGAWGYTF. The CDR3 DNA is TGTGCCACCAGCAGAGGACAGGGGGCGTGGGGCTACACCTTC. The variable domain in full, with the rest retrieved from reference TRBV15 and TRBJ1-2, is DAMVIQNPRYQVTQFGKPVTLSCSQTLNHNVMYWYQQKSSQAPKLLFHYYDKDFNNEADTPDNFQSRRPNTSFCFLDIRSPGLGDTAMYLCATSRGQGAWGYTFGSGTRLTVV.

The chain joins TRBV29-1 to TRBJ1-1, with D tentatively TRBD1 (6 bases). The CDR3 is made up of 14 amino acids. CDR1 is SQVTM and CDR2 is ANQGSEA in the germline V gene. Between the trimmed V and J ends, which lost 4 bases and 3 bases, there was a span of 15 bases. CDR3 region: CSVVLGTPYTEAFF. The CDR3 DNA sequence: TGCAGCGTTGTTCTTGGGACACCATACACTGAAGCTTTCTTT.

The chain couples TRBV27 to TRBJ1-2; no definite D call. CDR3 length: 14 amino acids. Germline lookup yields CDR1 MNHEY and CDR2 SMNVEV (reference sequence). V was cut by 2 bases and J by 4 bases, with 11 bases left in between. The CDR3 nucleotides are TGTGCCAGCAGTTTAAGCCCCTATATCTATGGCTACACCTTC. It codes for CASSLSPYIYGYTF.

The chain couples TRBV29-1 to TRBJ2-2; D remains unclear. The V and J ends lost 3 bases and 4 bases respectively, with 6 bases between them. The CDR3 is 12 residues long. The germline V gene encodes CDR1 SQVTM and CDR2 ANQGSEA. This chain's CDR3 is CSVDESTGELFF. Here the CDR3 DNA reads TGCAGCGTTGACGAGAGCACCGGGGAGCTGTTTTTT.

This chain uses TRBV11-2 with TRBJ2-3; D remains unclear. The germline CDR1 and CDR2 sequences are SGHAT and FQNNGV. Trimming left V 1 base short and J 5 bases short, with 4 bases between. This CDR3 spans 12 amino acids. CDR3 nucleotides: TGTGCCAGCAGCTTAGGAGGAGATACGCAGTATTTT. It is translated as CASSLGGDTQYF.

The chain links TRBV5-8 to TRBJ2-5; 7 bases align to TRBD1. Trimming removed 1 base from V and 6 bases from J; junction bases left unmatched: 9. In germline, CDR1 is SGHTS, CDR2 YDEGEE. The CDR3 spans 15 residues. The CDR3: CASSLSETGLKTQYF. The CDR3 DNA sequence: TGTGCCAGCAGCTTGTCCGAGACAGGGTTGAAGACCCAGTACTTC.

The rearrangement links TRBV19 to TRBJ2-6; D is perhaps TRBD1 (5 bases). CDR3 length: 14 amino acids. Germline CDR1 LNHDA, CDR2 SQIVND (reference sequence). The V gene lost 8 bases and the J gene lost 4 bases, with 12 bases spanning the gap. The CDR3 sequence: CASGAATGANVLTF. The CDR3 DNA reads TGTGCCAGTGGGGCAGCGACCGGGGCCAACGTCCTGACTTTC. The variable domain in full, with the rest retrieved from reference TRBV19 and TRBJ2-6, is DGGITQSPKYLFRKEGQNVTLSCEQNLNHDAMYWYRQDPGQGLRLIYYSQIVNDFQKGDIAEGYSVSREKKESFPLTVTSAQKNPTAFYLCASGAATGANVLTFGAGSRLTVL.

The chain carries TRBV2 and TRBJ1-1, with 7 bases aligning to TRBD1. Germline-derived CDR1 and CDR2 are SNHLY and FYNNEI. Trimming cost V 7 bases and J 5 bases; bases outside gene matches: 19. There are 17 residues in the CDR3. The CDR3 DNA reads TGTGCCAGCAAAGCGGATTGGACAGGTCAAAGCCTGACTGAAGCTTTCTTT. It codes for CASKADWTGQSLTEAFF.

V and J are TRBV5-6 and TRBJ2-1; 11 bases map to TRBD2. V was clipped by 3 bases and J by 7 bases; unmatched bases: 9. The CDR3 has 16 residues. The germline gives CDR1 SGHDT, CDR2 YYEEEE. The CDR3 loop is CASSSIAGGLGNEQFF. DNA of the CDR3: TGTGCCAGCAGCTCGATAGCGGGAGGGCTTGGAAATGAGCAGTTCTTC.

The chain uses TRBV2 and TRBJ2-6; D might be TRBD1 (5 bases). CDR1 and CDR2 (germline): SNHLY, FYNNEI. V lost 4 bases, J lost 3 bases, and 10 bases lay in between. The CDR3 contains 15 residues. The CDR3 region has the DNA TGTGCCAGCAGTGGCCCAACAGGTGGGGCCAACGTCCTGACTTTC. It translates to CASSGPTGGANVLTF.

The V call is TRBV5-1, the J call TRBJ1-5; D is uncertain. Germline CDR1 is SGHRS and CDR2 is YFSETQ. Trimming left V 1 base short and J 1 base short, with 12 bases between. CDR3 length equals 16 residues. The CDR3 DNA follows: TGCGCCAGCAGCTTGTCCCCAGGTCCCAGCAATCAGCCCCAGCATTTT. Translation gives CASSLSPGPSNQPQHF. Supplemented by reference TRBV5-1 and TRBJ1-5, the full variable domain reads KAGVTQTPRYLIKTRGQQVTLSCSPISGHRSVSWYQQTPGQGLQFLFEYFSETQRNKGNFPGRFSGRQFSNSRSEMNVSTLELGDSALYLCASSLSPGPSNQPQHFGDGTRLSIL.

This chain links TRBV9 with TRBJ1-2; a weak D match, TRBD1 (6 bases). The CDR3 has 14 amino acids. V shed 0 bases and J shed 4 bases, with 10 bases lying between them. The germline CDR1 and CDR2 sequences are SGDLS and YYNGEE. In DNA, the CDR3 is TGTGCCAGCAGCGTAGCGGGGGGCGTCTATGGCTACACCTTC. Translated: CASSVAGGVYGYTF.

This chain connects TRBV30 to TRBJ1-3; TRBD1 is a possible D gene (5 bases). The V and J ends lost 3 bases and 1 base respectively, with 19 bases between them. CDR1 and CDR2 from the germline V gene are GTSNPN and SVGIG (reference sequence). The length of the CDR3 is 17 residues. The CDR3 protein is CAWRTKGLHSSGNTIYF. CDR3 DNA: TGTGCCTGGAGGACAAAGGGACTGCACAGTTCTGGAAACACCATATATTTT.

The CDR3 DNA reads TGTGCCACCAGTGTTTGGGTGAGGGTCACTGAAGCTTTCTTT. Protein product: CATSVWVRVTEAFF. The rearrangement joins TRBV24-1 to TRBJ1-1; D uncertain. V was pared by 5 bases and J by 4 bases, with 13 bases between. Germline V gene sequence: CDR1 KGHDR, CDR2 SFDVKD. This CDR3 contains 14 residues.

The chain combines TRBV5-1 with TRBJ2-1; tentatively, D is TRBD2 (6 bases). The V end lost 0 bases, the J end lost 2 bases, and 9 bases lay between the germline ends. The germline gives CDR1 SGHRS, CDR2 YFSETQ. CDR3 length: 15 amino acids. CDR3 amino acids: CASSLEAGTYNEQFF. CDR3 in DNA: TGCGCCAGCAGCTTGGAGGCGGGGACCTACAATGAGCAGTTCTTC.

CDR3 DNA sequence: TGTGCCAGCAGCCAAGAGGCAGGGCGGAACACTGAAGCTTTCTTT. This translates into CASSQEAGRNTEAFF. The V gene is TRBV4-2, the J gene TRBJ1-1; D may be TRBD1 (5 bases). Trimming took 0 bases from V and 1 from J, leaving 9 bases between them. The length of the CDR3 is 15 residues. CDR1 is LGHNA, CDR2 YNFKEQ, per germline.

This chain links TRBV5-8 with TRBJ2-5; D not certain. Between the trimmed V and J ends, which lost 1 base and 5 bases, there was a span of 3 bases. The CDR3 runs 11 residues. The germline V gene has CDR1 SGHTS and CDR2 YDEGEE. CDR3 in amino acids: CASSLQETQYF. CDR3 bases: TGTGCCAGCAGCTTGCAGGAGACCCAGTACTTC. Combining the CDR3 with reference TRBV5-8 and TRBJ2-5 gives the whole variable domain EAGVTQSPTHLIKTRGQQATLRCSPISGHTSVYWYQQALGLGLQFLLWYDEGEERNRGNFPPRFSGRQFPNYSSELNVNALELEDSALYLCASSLQETQYFGPGTRLLVL.

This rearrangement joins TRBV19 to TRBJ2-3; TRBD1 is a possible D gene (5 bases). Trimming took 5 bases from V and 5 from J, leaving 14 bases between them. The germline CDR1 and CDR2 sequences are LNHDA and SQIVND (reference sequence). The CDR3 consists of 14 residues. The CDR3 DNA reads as TGTGCCAGTAGTGAAGGCAGGGTGAGAGATACGCAGTATTTT. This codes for CASSEGRVRDTQYF.

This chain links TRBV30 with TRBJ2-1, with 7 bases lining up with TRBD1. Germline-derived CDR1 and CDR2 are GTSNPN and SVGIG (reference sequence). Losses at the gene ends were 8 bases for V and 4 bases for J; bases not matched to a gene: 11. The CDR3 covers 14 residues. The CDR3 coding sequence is TGTGCCATACAGACAGGGTCGGGGTACAATGAGCAGTTCTTC. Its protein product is CAIQTGSGYNEQFF.

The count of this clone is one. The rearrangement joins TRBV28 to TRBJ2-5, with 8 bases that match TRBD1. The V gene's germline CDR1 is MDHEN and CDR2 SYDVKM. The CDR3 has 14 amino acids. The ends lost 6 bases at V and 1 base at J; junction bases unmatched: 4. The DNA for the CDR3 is TGTGCCAGCAGACGGACAGGGTCCCAAGAGACCCAGTACTTC. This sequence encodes CASRRTGSQETQYF. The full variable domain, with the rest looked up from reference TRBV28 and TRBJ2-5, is DVKVTQSSRYLVKRTGEKVFLECVQDMDHENMFWYRQDPGLGLRLIYFSYDVKMKEKGDIPEGYSVSREKKERFSLILESASTNQTSMYLCASRRTGSQETQYFGPGTRLLVL.

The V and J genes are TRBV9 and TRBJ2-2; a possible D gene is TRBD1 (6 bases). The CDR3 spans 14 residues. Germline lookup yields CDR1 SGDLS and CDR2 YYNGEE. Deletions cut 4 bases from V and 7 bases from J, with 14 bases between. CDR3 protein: CASSSHEGVGELFF. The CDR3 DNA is TGTGCCAGCAGCTCCCATGAGGGGGTCGGGGAGCTGTTTTTT.

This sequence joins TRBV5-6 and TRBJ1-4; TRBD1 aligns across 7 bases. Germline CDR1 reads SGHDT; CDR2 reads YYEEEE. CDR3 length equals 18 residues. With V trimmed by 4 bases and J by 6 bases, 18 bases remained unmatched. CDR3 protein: CASSGPSTGVEDHEKLFF. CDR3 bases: TGTGCCAGCAGCGGACCTTCCACAGGGGTTGAGGATCATGAAAAACTGTTTTTT.

The DNA of the CDR3 is TGTGCCAGCAGCCCCGGCGGGACAGGGTCCCACAATGAGCAGTTCTTC. It translates to CASSPGGTGSHNEQFF. The rearrangement links TRBV27 to TRBJ2-1, with 9 nucleotides matching TRBD1. V was clipped by 6 bases and J by 5 bases; unmatched bases: 11. This CDR3 region has 16 residues. Looked up from germline, CDR1 is MNHEY and CDR2 is SMNVEV (reference sequence).

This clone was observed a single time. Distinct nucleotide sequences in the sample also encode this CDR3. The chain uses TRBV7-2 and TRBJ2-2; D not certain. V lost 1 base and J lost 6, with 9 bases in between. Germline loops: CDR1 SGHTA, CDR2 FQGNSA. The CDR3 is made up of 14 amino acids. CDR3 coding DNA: TGTGCCAGCAGCTTAGACTCCCGATCCGGGGAGCTGTTTTTT. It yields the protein CASSLDSRSGELFF.

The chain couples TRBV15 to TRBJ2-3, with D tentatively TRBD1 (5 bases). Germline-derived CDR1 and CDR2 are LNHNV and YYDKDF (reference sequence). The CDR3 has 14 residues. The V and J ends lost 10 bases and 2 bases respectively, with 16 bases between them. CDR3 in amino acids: CASKQATATDTQYF. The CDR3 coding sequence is TGTGCCAGCAAACAGGCAACTGCCACAGATACGCAGTATTTT.

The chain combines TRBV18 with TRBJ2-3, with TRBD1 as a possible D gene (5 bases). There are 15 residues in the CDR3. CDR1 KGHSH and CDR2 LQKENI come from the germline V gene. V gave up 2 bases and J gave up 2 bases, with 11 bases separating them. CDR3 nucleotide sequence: TGTGCCAGCTCACCATTCCAGGGCGCCACAGATACGCAGTATTTT. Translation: CASSPFQGATDTQYF.